Each of the 20 T cell receptor beta chains below was sequenced from the same sample in a study of T cell responses to AZD1222 COVID-19 vaccine (dated by TCRdb to 2020 to 2023). Library preparation was by the immunoSEQ multiplex PCR assay. Not all clones reach the TCRdb copy of this immuneACCESS table, which keeps in-frame sequences only. Checked studies attribute under half of the gap to unresolved V genes and leave the rest unexplained. The sample table contains roughly 77,000 clones; only one count was recorded for nearly 90% of them. More than 4.5% of the sample belongs to the ten largest clones. Explained via the paper, the time point label denotes: baseline before first vaccination. Read against the paper, the sample's treatment or condition label means: meningococcal conjugate vaccine given as trial control. This sample comprised peripheral blood, obtained on day 0 of MenACWY control vaccination. The receptor set was obtained from an adult in good health.

V gene TRBV5-6 combines with J gene TRBJ1-1; D gene ambiguous. This CDR3 region has 14 residues. Looked up from germline, CDR1 is SGHDT and CDR2 is YYEEEE. The germline V and J ends were trimmed by 4 bases and 5 bases, with 15 bases remaining between them. CDR3 residues: CASSARGTRTEAFF. The CDR3, as DNA: TGTGCCAGCAGCGCACGGGGAACAAGGACTGAAGCTTTCTTT.

This clone came up a few times. The chain joins TRBV4-1 to TRBJ2-1, with 14 bases matching TRBD2. The V and J ends lost 3 bases and 3 bases, in that order; junction bases with no gene match: 4. CDR1 and CDR2 from the germline V gene are MGHRA and YSYEKL. This CDR3 has 17 amino acids. CDR3 sequence reads: CASSHGLAGGYYNEQFF. The CDR3 bases are TGCGCCAGCAGCCACGGACTAGCGGGGGGTTACTACAATGAGCAGTTCTTC.

This chain joins TRBV7-2 and TRBJ2-1; 11 nucleotides line up with TRBD2. Germline V gene lookup returns CDR1 SGHTA and CDR2 FQGNSA. V dropped 2 bases and J dropped 9; count of bases not matched to a gene: 6. There are 15 residues in the CDR3. The CDR3 here is CASSLSLAGGIEQFF. CDR3 DNA: TGTGCCAGCAGCTTATCGTTAGCGGGGGGGATTGAGCAGTTCTTC.

The chain uses TRBV7-8 and TRBJ2-7; 7 positions agree with TRBD1. V dropped 5 bases and J dropped 3; count of bases not matched to a gene: 10. The CDR3 spans 15 residues. CDR1 is SGHVS and CDR2 is FQNEAQ in the germline V gene. The CDR3 loop reads CASSPTGTAGYEQYF. CDR3 DNA sequence: TGTGCCAGCAGCCCAACGGGGACAGCAGGCTACGAGCAGTACTTC.

The genes are TRBV19 and TRBJ2-6; TRBD1 is a possible D gene (6 bases). This CDR3 spans 15 amino acids. Germline V gene data show CDR1 as LNHDA and CDR2 as SQIVND (reference sequence). V lost 11 bases to trimming and J lost 0 bases, with 14 bases between them. This chain's CDR3 is CASTGINSGANVLTF. The CDR3 coding sequence is TGTGCCTCAACAGGGATCAACTCTGGGGCCAACGTCCTGACTTTC. The full variable domain, its missing parts supplied by reference TRBV19 and TRBJ2-6, is DGGITQSPKYLFRKEGQNVTLSCEQNLNHDAMYWYRQDPGQGLRLIYYSQIVNDFQKGDIAEGYSVSREKKESFPLTVTSAQKNPTAFYLCASTGINSGANVLTFGAGSRLTVL.

The CDR3 DNA is TGTGCCAGCAGCCCAAGACAGGGGGCGTCCTACGAGCAGTACTTC. Protein: CASSPRQGASYEQYF. The chain uses TRBV6-2 or TRBV6-3 and TRBJ2-7; 10 positions agree with TRBD1. The germline V gene has CDR1 MNHEY and CDR2 SVGEGT. V was pared by 6 bases and J by 1 base, with 6 bases of the junction left unmatched. CDR3 length equals 15 residues.

The V and J genes are TRBV4-1 and TRBJ1-3, with 8 bases fitting TRBD1. CDR3 length: 15 amino acids. Trimming took 3 bases from V and 4 from J; bases not matched to a gene: 5. The germline gives CDR1 MGHRA, CDR2 YSYEKL. The CDR3 coding sequence is TGCGCCAGCAGCCATGACAGGGGAAGGGGAAACACCATATATTTT. It encodes CASSHDRGRGNTIYF.

The chain is built from TRBV5-5 and TRBJ1-2; tentative D call: TRBD1 (5 bases). The V and J ends lost 4 bases and 5 bases respectively, with 12 bases between them. The V gene's germline CDR1 is SGHKS and CDR2 YYEKEE (reference sequence). The CDR3 contains 13 residues. The CDR3 region has the DNA TGTGCCAGCAGCCCTCCAGGGTTATATGGCTACACCTTC. Amino acids: CASSPPGLYGYTF.

This rearrangement joins TRBV29-1 to TRBJ2-3; 9 nucleotides align to TRBD2. The CDR3 consists of 14 residues. CDR1 is SQVTM and CDR2 is ANQGSEA in the germline V gene. After removal of 6 bases from V and 2 bases from J, the junction contained 6 bases not matched to a gene. CDR3: CSVTTSGYTDTQYF. The CDR3 bases are TGCAGCGTGACCACTAGCGGGTACACAGATACGCAGTATTTT.

Judged by abundance, this clone is medium-sized. The chain has TRBV9 and TRBJ1-5; TRBD1 agrees at 8 bases. The CDR3 loop spans 14 amino acids. V trimming: 3 bases; J trimming: 6 bases; junction bases outside the gene matches: 5. Germline V gives CDR1 SGDLS, CDR2 YYNGEE. The CDR3 region is CASSEGQGGQPQHF. For the CDR3, the DNA is TGTGCCAGCAGCGAAGGACAGGGCGGTCAGCCCCAGCATTTT.

V usage is TRBV28 and J usage is TRBJ1-1; TRBD1 might be the D (6 bases). This CDR3 has 14 amino acids. CDR1 is MDHEN and CDR2 is SYDVKM in the germline V gene. V was shortened by 6 bases and J by 3 bases, with 14 bases between the two germline ends. The CDR3 sequence is CASSSTGLDTEAFF. DNA for the CDR3: TGTGCCAGCAGCAGCACAGGGTTGGACACTGAAGCTTTCTTT.

This clone is judged medium-sized (0.01 to 0.1%). The chain is built from TRBV18 and TRBJ1-5; 7 nucleotides match TRBD1. CDR3 length: 14 residues. Germline V gene lookup returns CDR1 KGHSH and CDR2 LQKENI. The J segment lost 9 bases and the V segment lost 3 bases, leaving 8 bases of the junction unmatched. The CDR3 protein is CASSPQGGEVPQHF. CDR3 sequence (DNA): TGTGCCAGCTCACCGCAAGGGGGCGAGGTGCCCCAGCATTTT.

V usage is TRBV18 and J usage is TRBJ1-3; possible D gene TRBD1, 5 bases. Trimming removed 4 bases at V and 8 bases at J, with 24 bases between. The CDR3 contains 17 residues. Germline V gives CDR1 KGHSH, CDR2 LQKENI. As DNA, the CDR3 is TGTGCCAGCTCACGATCCACGGGGCCATATCAGGGAGACACCATATATTTT. Protein product: CASSRSTGPYQGDTIYF. Using reference TRBV18 and TRBJ1-3 for the parts outside the CDR3, the full variable domain is NAGVMQNPRHLVRRRGQEARLRCSPMKGHSHVYWYRQLPEEGLKFMVYLQKENIIDESGMPKERFSAEFPKEGPSILRIQQVVRGDSAAYFCASSRSTGPYQGDTIYFGEGSWLTVV.

The chain combines TRBV2 with TRBJ2-3; D tentatively fits TRBD1 or TRBD2 (5 bases each). Trimming took 7 bases from V and 0 from J, leaving 8 bases between them. Germline CDR1 SNHLY, CDR2 FYNNEI. The CDR3 covers 13 residues. The CDR3 sequence is CASIRDSTDTQYF. In nucleotides, the CDR3 is TGTGCCAGCATCCGGGACAGCACAGATACGCAGTATTTT.

The chain links TRBV27 to TRBJ1-1, with unresolved D. Trimming cost V 5 bases and J 5 bases, with 9 bases left between them. Germline CDR1 reads MNHEY; CDR2 reads SMNVEV (reference sequence). The CDR3 is made up of 12 amino acids. CDR3 nucleotides: TGTGCCAGCAGTACGATCGGGACTGAAGCTTTCTTT. This codes for CASSTIGTEAFF.

The gene calls are TRBV5-1 and TRBJ2-2; 8 nucleotides match TRBD1. The V segment lost 5 bases and the J segment 2 bases; nucleotides outside the gene matches: 5. Looked up from germline, CDR1 is SGHRS and CDR2 is YFSETQ. This CDR3 is 15 amino acids long. The CDR3: CASRWGTGNTGELFF. CDR3 sequence (DNA): TGCGCCAGCAGATGGGGGACAGGCAACACCGGGGAGCTGTTTTTT.

This clone rates as medium-sized. This chain connects TRBV19 to TRBJ2-1; D is perhaps TRBD1 or TRBD2 (5 bases each). Germline CDR1 reads LNHDA; CDR2 reads SQIVND (reference sequence). Deletions cut 3 bases from V and 9 bases from J, with 12 bases between. This CDR3 spans 13 amino acids. The CDR3 here is CASSIGAGSEQFF. CDR3 sequence (DNA): TGTGCCAGTAGTATCGGGGCTGGGTCTGAGCAGTTCTTC.

The rearrangement links TRBV4-1 to TRBJ1-5, with a tentative D call TRBD1 (6 bases). Trimming removed 5 bases from V and 5 bases from J, with 10 bases in between. The CDR3 is made up of 13 amino acids. The germline V gene has CDR1 MGHRA and CDR2 YSYEKL. The chain's CDR3 is CASSLRGDQPQHF. The CDR3 coding sequence is TGCGCCAGCAGCTTAAGGGGGGATCAGCCCCAGCATTTT.

The V and J genes are TRBV6-2 or TRBV6-3 and TRBJ1-5; D not certain. CDR1 and CDR2 from the germline V gene are MNHEY and SVGEGT. CDR3 length equals 13 residues. V lost 2 bases, J lost 6 bases, and 8 bases lay in between. For the CDR3, the DNA is TGTGCCAGCAGTTACGCGGGATTTCAGCCCCAGCATTTT. This codes for CASSYAGFQPQHF.

This chain uses TRBV3-1 (or the pseudogene TRBV3-2) with TRBJ2-1; D remains ambiguous. The CDR3 runs 11 residues. V was cut by 10 bases and J by 6 bases, with 10 bases left in between. Germline V CDR1 and CDR2: LGHDT, YNNKEL (reference sequence). The CDR3 DNA reads TGTGCCACCCGGGTAGGCAATGAGCAGTTCTTC. Residues: CATRVGNEQFF.